This TCR beta chain came from a study of sequential checkpoint blockade in melanoma (dated by TCRdb to the late 2010s). Notes on the research overall: Patients were assigned by 1:1 randomization to either first-line nivolumab followed by ipilimumab (arm A) or ipilimumab followed by nivolumab (arm B). Maintenance nivolumab was given following each of the two trial sequences. What the work shows at the level of the full study, not this receptor alone: Validation of the response-prediction model combining TCR metrics and mutation burden is needed in larger, independent patient cohorts.

From cysteine to phenylalanine, the CDR3 is 15 amino acids long. CDR3 DNA only is kept here, 45 bases in frame from base 1. For CDR1 and CDR2, the germline V gene (reference sequence) lists LNHDA and SQIVND. V and J are trimmed by 4 bases and 2 bases, and the gene matches miss 8 bases of the junction. The treatment or condition label on this specimen signifies: randomized to nivolumab then ipilimumab (arm A) or the reverse (arm B). None of the trial patients had been given prior DNA-damaging chemotherapy. Live CD3+CD8+ cells negative for CD19 and CD56 were sorted from thawed PBMCs on a FACS Aria II flow cytometer. The samples were obtained from melanoma patients enrolled in CheckMate 064, an open-label, randomized phase II trial testing sequential checkpoint blockade. Peripheral blood mononuclear cells were collected by leukapheresis, purified with Ficoll-Paque, and frozen in human serum with 10% DMSO. Right after sorting, the blood CD3+CD8+ cells were verified to be >98% pure, and DNA extraction followed.

Concerning this clone itself: Its antigen remains undetermined. No quality values exist for individual bases; no much larger clone is one base distant.

TCRbeta CDR3 regions were immunosequenced from genomic DNA with the immunoSEQ Assay. Before high-throughput sequencing, genomic DNA was amplified using bias-controlled multiplex PCR. The published analysis was carried out like this. To quantify the absolute abundance of each unique TCRbeta CDR3 region, the sequences were collapsed and filtered. Clonality, defined as 1 minus Pielou's evenness, was calculated using only productive rearrangements. A previously published method was used to identify clones with significantly greater frequencies in on-treatment samples than in baseline samples. TCRdb mirrors the immuneACCESS table, restricted to in-frame sequences. Some clones are absent from its copies; in checked studies, under half trace to an unresolved V gene, and the reason for the others is unknown. V and J calls plus clone size are reproduced from that table; the DNA served to infer D and trimming. The sample table records more than 9,000 clones; less than 80% of these occur just once. 36% of the sample belongs to the ten largest clones.

The source was CD8+ T cells sorted from blood (inferred from file names), collected from a patient given nivolumab and ipilimumab in sequence. This receptor was identified in a human donor with melanoma. The chain uses TRBV19 and TRBJ2-7; 7 nucleotides in the junction match TRBD2. The CDR3 region reads CASSTGLVPPYEQYF. The DNA sequence follows: TGTGCCAGTAGTACTGGACTAGTCCCACCCTACGAGCAGTACTTC. The full variable domain, with segments outside the CDR3 supplied by the reference TRBV19 and TRBJ2-7 proteins, appears as DGGITQSPKYLFRKEGQNVTLSCEQNLNHDAMYWYRQDPGQGLRLIYYSQIVNDFQKGDIAEGYSVSREKKESFPLTVTSAQKNPTAFYLCASSTGLVPPYEQYFGPGTRLTVT.